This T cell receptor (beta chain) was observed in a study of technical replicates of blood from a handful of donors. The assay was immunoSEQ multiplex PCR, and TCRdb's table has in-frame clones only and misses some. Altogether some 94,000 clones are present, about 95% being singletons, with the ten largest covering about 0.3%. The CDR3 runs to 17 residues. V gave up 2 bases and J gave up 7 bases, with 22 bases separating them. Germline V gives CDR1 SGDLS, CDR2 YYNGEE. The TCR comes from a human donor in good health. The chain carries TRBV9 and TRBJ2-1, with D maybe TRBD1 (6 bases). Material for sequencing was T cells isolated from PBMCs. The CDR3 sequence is CASSVLTGTSSLNEQFF. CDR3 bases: TGTGCCAGCAGCGTTTTAACCGGGACATCAAGTTTAAATGAGCAGTTCTTC.